One and the same sample provided the 5 T cell receptor beta chains below, sequenced in a study of T cell responses to AZD1222 COVID-19 vaccine. Libraries were prepared by immunoSEQ multiplex PCR; TCRdb keeps only in-frame clonotypes and omits some of them. Here the sample spans some 150,000 clones, roughly 93% being singletons. Sample: peripheral blood, taken on day 0 of MenACWY control vaccination. The receptors come from an adult in good health.

Worth noting for this clone: Sequence at one end of the junction differs from germline and may be a read error. This chain joins TRBV15 and TRBJ1-3; D unclear. This CDR3 is built from 13 residues. Per germline, CDR1 LNHNV and CDR2 YYDKDF (reference sequence). In DNA form, the CDR3 reads TGTGCCACCAGCAGAGAACGCCGCCGGGAGATCAATTTT. Translated: CATSRERRREINF.

The chain couples TRBV9 to TRBJ2-3; possible D gene TRBD2, 5 bases. Trimming left V 2 bases short and J 0 bases short, with 13 bases between. This CDR3 is built from 16 residues. The germline CDR1 and CDR2 sequences are SGDLS and YYNGEE. CDR3 sequence (DNA): TGTGCCAGCAGCGTGAATCGGGTAGCGAGCACAGATACGCAGTATTTT. Its protein is CASSVNRVASTDTQYF.

The chain carries TRBV19 and TRBJ2-1; D may be TRBD1 (5 bases). This CDR3 is 13 amino acids long. V was pared by 3 bases and J by 4 bases, with 7 bases between. The germline CDR1 and CDR2 sequences are LNHDA and SQIVND (reference sequence). The CDR3 region is CASSIDRYNEQFF. The CDR3 DNA follows: TGTGCCAGTAGTATCGACAGATACAATGAGCAGTTCTTC.

The chain joins TRBV6-4 to TRBJ1-2; D is possibly TRBD1 (5 bases). The CDR3 totals 14 residues. CDR1 is MRHNA, CDR2 SNTAGT, per germline. V dropped 5 bases and J dropped 5 bases, with 15 bases sitting between them. The CDR3 bases are TGTGCCAGCAGTCCGAGGCCCGGGGGATATGGCTACACCTTC. Its translation: CASSPRPGGYGYTF.

The CDR3 loop reads CASSPRGISGNTIYF. In DNA, the CDR3 is TGTGCCAGCAGTCCCCGGGGGATCTCTGGAAACACCATATATTTT. The genes are TRBV6-6 and TRBJ1-3; possibly TRBD1 for D (5 bases). Looked up from germline, CDR1 is MNHNY and CDR2 is SVGAGI (reference sequence). V lost 5 bases to trimming and J lost 0 bases, with 11 bases between them. The CDR3 runs 15 residues.